The rows below give T cell receptor beta chains drawn from one sample of a study of CD8+CD57+ T cells in acquired aplastic anemia. From the reads, TCRdb called clonotypes with MiXCR, one entry per CDR3 protein. This sample has about 220,000 distinct CDR3 sequences, with 34% found just once. The specimen sequenced was sorted CD4+, CD8+, or CD8+CD57+ T cells (not recorded which) from PBMCs. The source is a human donor in good health, serving as a control. CDR3s include the opening cysteine and the closing phenylalanine or tryptophan. D genes are given only for firm matches. Clone size is stated in some rows and not others, as once, few, many or a class when expanded.

NA	13	NA	TRBV7-2	TRBJ2-6	CASSLQGANVLTF	TGTGCCAGCAGCCTACAGGGGGCCAACGTCCTGACTTTC
NA	15	NA	TRBV7-3	TRBJ2-1	CASSPSMGAYNEQFF	TGTGCCAGCAGCCCATCCATGGGGGCCTACAATGAGCAGTTCTTC
many	13	NA	TRBV7-7	TRBJ2-1	CASSSFPDNEQFF	TGTGCCAGCAGCTCCTTCCCAGACAATGAGCAGTTCTTC
many	15	NA	TRBV7-8	TRBJ2-7	CASSGSPTGVYEQYF	TGTGCCAGCAGCGGTTCTCCTACGGGTGTCTACGAGCAGTACTTC
few	17	TRBD1	TRBV11-2	TRBJ2-1	CASSLKGRTGNVNEQFF	TGTGCCAGCAGCCTCAAGGGTCGGACAGGGAATGTCAATGAGCAGTTCTTC
few	15	NA	TRBV5-1	TRBJ1-1	CASSSNRVRGTEAFF	TGCGCCAGCAGCTCAAACAGGGTCAGGGGCACTGAAGCTTTCTTT
once	13	NA	TRBV18	TRBJ1-2	CASSSQGSGGYTF	TGTGCCAGCTCGTCACAGGGATCTGGGGGCTACACCTTC
few	18	NA	TRBV5-1	TRBJ1-6	CASSLRPLSLDPYSPLHF	TGCGCCAGCAGCTTACGACCATTATCCCTGGACCCTTATTCACCCCTCCACTTT
once	14	NA	TRBV10-3	TRBJ2-7	CAISSDKSSYEQYF	TGTGCCATCAGTTCCGACAAAAGCTCCTACGAGCAGTACTTC
NA	11	NA	TRBV20-1	TRBJ1-2	CSASRGDGYTF	TGCAGTGCTAGCAGGGGAGATGGCTACACCTTC
NA	17	NA	TRBV4-2	TRBJ1-4	CASSQGWVGQGNEKLFF	TGTGCCAGCAGCCAAGGATGGGTTGGGCAGGGGAATGAAAAACTGTTTTTT
many	15	TRBD2	TRBV6-1	TRBJ2-7	CASSEVASGTYEQYF	TGTGCCAGCTCCGAGGTGGCTAGCGGTACCTACGAGCAGTACTTC
NA	13	TRBD1	TRBV30	TRBJ1-2	CAWVTGTGVGYTF	TGTGCCTGGGTGACCGGGACAGGGGTTGGCTACACCTTC
many	15	TRBD1	TRBV20-1	TRBJ1-2	CSARDRGTVNYGYTF	TGCAGTGCTAGGGACAGGGGGACCGTAAACTATGGCTACACCTTC
NA	12	NA	TRBV6-1	TRBJ2-4	CASSIPGGIQYF	TGTGCCAGCAGTATCCCAGGAGGCATTCAGTACTTC
many	14	NA	TRBV2	TRBJ2-7	CASSATTGSYEQYF	TGTGCCAGCAGTGCGACGACAGGCTCCTACGAGCAGTACTTC
few	16	TRBD2	TRBV2	TRBJ2-1	CASGGGLAGGNNEQFF	TGTGCCAGCGGGGGGGGACTAGCGGGGGGAAACAATGAGCAGTTCTTC
many	15	TRBD2	TRBV5-1	TRBJ2-1	CASSYGTSGSRRRTF	TGCGCCAGCAGCTACGGGACTAGCGGGAGTCGAAGGCGGACCTTC
few	15	TRBD2	TRBV6-5	TRBJ2-7	CASSYGTSGSYEQYF	TGTGCCAGCAGTTATGGGACTAGCGGCTCCTACGAGCAGTACTTC
many	14	TRBD1	TRBV9	TRBJ1-1	CASSSRQGANEAFF	TGTGCCAGCAGCTCCCGACAGGGGGCGAATGAAGCTTTCTTT
NA	14	NA	TRBV6-1	TRBJ1-4	CASSRRQAGERLFF	TGTGCCAGCAGCCGTAGACAGGCCGGGGAAAGACTGTTTTTT
few	18	TRBD2	TRBV11-1	TRBJ2-2	CASSLGRWTGRDTGELFF	TGTGCCAGCAGCTTGGGCCGGTGGACCGGGAGGGACACCGGGGAGCTGTTTTTT
few	13	NA	TRBV7-8	TRBJ1-2	CASSLGTNYGYTF	TGTGCCAGCAGCTTAGGCACTAACTATGGCTACACCTTC
NA	16	NA	TRBV30	TRBJ1-1	CAWSVLRGFVDTEAFF	TGTGCCTGGAGTGTACTTAGGGGTTTTGTTGACACTGAAGCTTTCTTT
many	14	NA	TRBV2	TRBJ2-7	CASTQDGGAGEQYF	TGTGCCAGCACCCAAGACGGGGGAGCGGGCGAGCAGTACTTC
many	15	TRBD2	TRBV7-3	TRBJ2-1	CASSKGLAVYNEQFF	TGTGCCAGCAGCAAGGGACTAGCGGTCTACAATGAGCAGTTCTTC
NA	12	NA	TRBV12-3/TRBV12-4	TRBJ2-1	CASSSDRSHTFF	TGTGCCAGCAGCTCCGACCGCAGCCATACGTTCTTC
few	15	TRBD1	TRBV7-9	TRBJ1-6	CASSFIGQGNSPLHF	TGTGCCAGCAGTTTTATAGGACAGGGGAATTCACCCCTCCACTTT
few	12	NA	TRBV2	TRBJ1-5	CASEGDNQPQHF	TGTGCCAGCGAAGGTGACAATCAGCCCCAGCATTTT
many	15	NA	TRBV7-9	TRBJ1-1	CASSLVRSGVTEAFF	TGTGCCAGCAGCTTAGTAAGGTCGGGGGTCACTGAAGCTTTCTTT
NA	17	TRBD2	TRBV5-1	TRBJ2-3	CASSLGLAGVGTDTQYF	TGCGCCAGCAGCTTGGGACTAGCGGGAGTGGGCACAGATACGCAGTATTTT
many	13	NA	TRBV24-1	TRBJ2-5	CATSEGKPETQYF	TGTGCCACCAGTGAAGGGAAACCGGAGACCCAGTACTTC
NA	15	NA	TRBV5-4	TRBJ1-1	CASSRRETGNTEAFF	TGTGCCAGCAGCCGGAGAGAGACGGGGAACACTGAAGCTTTCTTT
few	12	TRBD1	TRBV3-1	TRBJ1-1	CASTTGGSEAFF	TGTGCCAGCACGACAGGGGGAAGTGAAGCTTTCTTT
NA	15	NA	TRBV5-6	TRBJ1-5	CASSQTRTYNQPQHF	TGTGCCAGCAGCCAGACAAGGACCTACAATCAGCCCCAGCATTTT
few	19	TRBD2	TRBV7-1	TRBJ2-2	CASSSLAGAFYARPGELFF	TGTGCCAGCAGCTCACTAGCGGGAGCTTTTTACGCTAGACCCGGGGAGCTGTTTTTT
NA	14	NA	TRBV12-3/TRBV12-4	TRBJ1-2	CASSLNRELYGYTF	TGTGCCAGCAGTTTGAACAGGGAGCTATACGGCTACACCTTC
many	14	TRBD1	TRBV14	TRBJ1-2	CASSQQTGPYGYTF	TGTGCCAGCAGCCAACAGACAGGGCCCTATGGCTACACCTTC
NA	12	NA	TRBV5-1	TRBJ2-5	CASISFQETQYF	TGCGCCAGCATCTCTTTTCAAGAGACCCAGTACTTC
many	16	TRBD1	TRBV7-9	TRBJ2-2	CASSLGQALRGGELFF	TGTGCCAGCAGCCTGGGACAGGCCCTTAGGGGCGGGGAGCTGTTTTTT
NA	12	NA	TRBV20-1	TRBJ1-1	CSAEEMSTEAFF	TGCAGTGCCGAGGAGATGAGCACTGAAGCTTTCTTT